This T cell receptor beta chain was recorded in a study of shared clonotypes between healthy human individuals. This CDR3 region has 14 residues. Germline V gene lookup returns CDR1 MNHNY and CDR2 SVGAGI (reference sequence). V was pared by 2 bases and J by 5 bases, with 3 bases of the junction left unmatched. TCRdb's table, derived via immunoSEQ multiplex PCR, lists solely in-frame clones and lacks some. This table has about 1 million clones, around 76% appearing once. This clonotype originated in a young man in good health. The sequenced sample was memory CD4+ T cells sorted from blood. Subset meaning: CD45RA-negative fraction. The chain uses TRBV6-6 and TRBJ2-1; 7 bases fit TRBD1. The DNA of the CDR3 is TGTGCCAGCAGTTACCCGGGACAGAACAATGAGCAGTTCTTC. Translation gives CASSYPGQNNEQFF.